Listed below are T cell receptor beta chains from one sample, sequenced in a study of T-cell reconstitution after alpha-beta-depleted transplantation in children. A single record per CDR3 protein comes from TCRdb applying MiXCR to the PCR reads. The sample has hundreds of thousands of distinct CDR3 sequences; over 15% are singletons. This specimen was PBMCs, mostly from graft donor cells, taken 360 days after TCRalphabeta/CD19-depleted stem cell transplant. Every receptor here comes from a male patient between 2 and 15 years old who had a stem cell transplant for acute lymphoblastic leukemia, so the T cells may come from the graft donor. CDR3s leave out the opening cysteine and the closing phenylalanine or tryptophan. Each record gives: CDR3 protein, CDR3 length, V gene, J gene, clone size. Size tells how often a clone was seen (once, few, many) or the class of an expanded clone, and some rows leave it out.

CDR3: ASRYGTESNQPQH
length: 13
V: TRBV12-3/TRBV12-4
J: TRBJ1-5
size: few

CDR3: ASSPPLIGVLSRGTGELF
length: 18
V: TRBV28
J: TRBJ2-2
size: -

CDR3: ASSSGQGRSDTQY
length: 13
V: TRBV6-2/TRBV6-3
J: TRBJ2-3
size: -

CDR3: ASSLTTITGELF
length: 12
V: TRBV7-2
J: TRBJ2-2
size: many

CDR3: ASSDPRGGKSEAF
length: 13
V: TRBV12-3/TRBV12-4
J: TRBJ1-1
size: -

CDR3: SYGTSSGNEQF
length: 11
V: TRBV29-1
J: TRBJ2-1
size: -

CDR3: SAILGGRNSPLH
length: 12
V: TRBV20-1
J: TRBJ1-6
size: few

CDR3: ASSPKGFNEQF
length: 11
V: TRBV7-9
J: TRBJ2-1
size: -

CDR3: AWSPTGIEAF
length: 10
V: TRBV30
J: TRBJ1-1
size: -

CDR3: ASSQKTGKDTQY
length: 12
V: TRBV5-1
J: TRBJ2-3
size: -

CDR3: ASSWRVTTDTQY
length: 12
V: TRBV12-3/TRBV12-4
J: TRBJ2-3
size: few

CDR3: ASKPRDYRETQY
length: 12
V: TRBV5-1
J: TRBJ2-5
size: -

CDR3: SALRDSYSNQPQH
length: 13
V: TRBV29-1
J: TRBJ1-5
size: few

CDR3: SARETSGAYEQY
length: 12
V: TRBV20-1
J: TRBJ2-7
size: many

CDR3: ASSLAVGYYEQY
length: 12
V: TRBV7-9
J: TRBJ2-7
size: few

CDR3: ASSGLAGGQETQY
length: 13
V: TRBV2
J: TRBJ2-5
size: -

CDR3: ASSLDSSGANVLT
length: 13
V: TRBV5-1
J: TRBJ2-6
size: -

CDR3: ASSQGQGISNEQF
length: 13
V: TRBV12-3/TRBV12-4
J: TRBJ2-1
size: many

CDR3: ATQPARTEAF
length: 10
V: TRBV28
J: TRBJ1-1
size: -

CDR3: ASSPGTGVRDSEAF
length: 14
V: TRBV5-1
J: TRBJ1-1
size: -

CDR3: ASSPTRVLGEQY
length: 12
V: TRBV7-2
J: TRBJ2-7
size: -

CDR3: ASSWGTWVQREQY
length: 13
V: TRBV7-9
J: TRBJ2-7
size: many

CDR3: ASMGTGELLRNEQF
length: 14
V: TRBV27
J: TRBJ2-1
size: few

CDR3: SVTNGLSGNTIY
length: 12
V: TRBV29-1
J: TRBJ1-3
size: many

CDR3: ASSASGTGRAWSYNEQF
length: 17
V: TRBV27
J: TRBJ2-1
size: few

CDR3: AISPEDRAPWRGSYNEQF
length: 18
V: TRBV10-3
J: TRBJ2-1
size: -

CDR3: ASSTQWGFEQY
length: 11
V: TRBV11-2
J: TRBJ2-7
size: few

CDR3: SPNDSYEQY
length: 9
V: TRBV29-1
J: TRBJ2-7
size: -

CDR3: ASSPPGPYAETQY
length: 13
V: TRBV18
J: TRBJ2-5
size: few

CDR3: AISESKGPGPQY
length: 12
V: TRBV10-3
J: TRBJ2-5
size: -

CDR3: ASSSEGWMGKNIQY
length: 14
V: TRBV5-6
J: TRBJ2-4
size: -

CDR3: ASSSGTGKITQY
length: 12
V: TRBV6-2/TRBV6-3
J: TRBJ2-3
size: few